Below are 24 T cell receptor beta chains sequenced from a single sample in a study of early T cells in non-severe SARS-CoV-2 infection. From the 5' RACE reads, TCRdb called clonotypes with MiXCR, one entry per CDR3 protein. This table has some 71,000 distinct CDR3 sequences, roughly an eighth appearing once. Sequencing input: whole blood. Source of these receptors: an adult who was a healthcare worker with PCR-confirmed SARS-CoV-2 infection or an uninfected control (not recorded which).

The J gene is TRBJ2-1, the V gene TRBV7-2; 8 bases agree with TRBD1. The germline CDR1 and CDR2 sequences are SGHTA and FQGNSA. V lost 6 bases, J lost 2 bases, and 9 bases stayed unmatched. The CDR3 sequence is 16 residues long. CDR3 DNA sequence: TGTGCCAGCAGTTTCCCCCGGGACAGGCCCTACAATGAGCAGTTCTTC. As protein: CASSFPRDRPYNEQFF.

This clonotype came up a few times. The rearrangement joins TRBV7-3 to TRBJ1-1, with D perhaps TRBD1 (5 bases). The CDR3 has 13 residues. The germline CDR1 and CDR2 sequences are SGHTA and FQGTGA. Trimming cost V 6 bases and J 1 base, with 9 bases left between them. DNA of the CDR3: TGTGCCAGCAGGGAGACAGCGAACACTGAAGCTTTCTTT. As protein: CASRETANTEAFF.

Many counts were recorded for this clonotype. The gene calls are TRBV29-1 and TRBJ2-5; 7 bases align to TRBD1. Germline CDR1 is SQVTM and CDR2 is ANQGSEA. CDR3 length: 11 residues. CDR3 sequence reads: CRGDSQETQYF. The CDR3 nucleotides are TGCAGGGGGGACAGTCAAGAGACCCAGTACTTC.

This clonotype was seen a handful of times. Here the CDR3 reads CASSLSRGWDEQFF. CDR3 nucleotides: TGTGCCAGCAGTTTAAGCCGGGGATGGGATGAGCAGTTCTTC. The chain has TRBV28 and TRBJ2-1; D perhaps matches TRBD2 (5 bases). The CDR3 spans 14 residues. The germline V gene encodes CDR1 MDHEN and CDR2 SYDVKM. Trimming took 2 bases from V and 8 from J, leaving 13 bases between them.

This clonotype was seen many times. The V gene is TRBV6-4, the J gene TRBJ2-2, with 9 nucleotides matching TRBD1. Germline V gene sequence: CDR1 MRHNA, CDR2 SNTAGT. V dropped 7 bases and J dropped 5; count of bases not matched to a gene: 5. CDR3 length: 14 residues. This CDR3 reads CASNPDRGTGELFF. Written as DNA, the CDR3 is TGTGCCAGCAACCCGGACAGGGGTACCGGGGAGCTGTTTTTT.

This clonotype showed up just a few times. The CDR3: CSGIRDSNQPQHF. For the CDR3, the DNA is TGCAGTGGTATCCGGGACAGCAATCAGCCCCAGCATTTT. The chain uses TRBV20-1 and TRBJ1-5, with D maybe TRBD1 (5 bases). V lost 7 bases and J lost 1, with 11 bases in between. CDR1 is DFQATT and CDR2 is SNEGSKA in the germline V gene (reference sequence). The CDR3 loop spans 13 amino acids.

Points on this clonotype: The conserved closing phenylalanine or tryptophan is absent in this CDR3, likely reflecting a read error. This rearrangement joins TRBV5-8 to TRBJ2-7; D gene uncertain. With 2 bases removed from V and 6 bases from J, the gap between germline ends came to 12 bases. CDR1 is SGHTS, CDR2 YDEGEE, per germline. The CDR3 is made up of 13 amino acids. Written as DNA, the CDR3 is TGTGCCAGCAGCTTATCAGGAGTAGCCGAGCAGTACATC. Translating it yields CASSLSGVAEQYI.

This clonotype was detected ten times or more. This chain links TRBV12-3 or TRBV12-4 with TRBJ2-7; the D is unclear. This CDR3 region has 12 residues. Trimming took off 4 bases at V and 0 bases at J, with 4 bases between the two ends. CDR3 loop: CASSSASYEQYF. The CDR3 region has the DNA TGTGCCAGCAGTTCGGCCTCCTACGAGCAGTACTTC.

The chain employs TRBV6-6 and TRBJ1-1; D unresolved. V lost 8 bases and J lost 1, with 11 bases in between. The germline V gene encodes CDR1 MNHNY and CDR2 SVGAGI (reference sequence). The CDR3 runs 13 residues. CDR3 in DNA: TGTGCCAGCCGAACCGCAGGGAACACTGAAGCTTTCTTT. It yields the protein CASRTAGNTEAFF.

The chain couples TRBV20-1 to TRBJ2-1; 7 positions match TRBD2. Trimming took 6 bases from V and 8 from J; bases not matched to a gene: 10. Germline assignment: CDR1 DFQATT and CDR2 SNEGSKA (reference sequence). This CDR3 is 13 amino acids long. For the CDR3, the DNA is TGCAGTGCGACGGGGGGTCTGTTCGATGAGCAGTTCTTC. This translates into CSATGGLFDEQFF.

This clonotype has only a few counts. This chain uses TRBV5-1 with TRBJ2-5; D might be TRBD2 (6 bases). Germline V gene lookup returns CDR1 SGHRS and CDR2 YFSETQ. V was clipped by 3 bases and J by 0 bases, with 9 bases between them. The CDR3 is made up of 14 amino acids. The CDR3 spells CASSSGGDQETQYF. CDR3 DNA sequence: TGCGCCAGCAGCTCAGGCGGGGACCAAGAGACCCAGTACTTC.

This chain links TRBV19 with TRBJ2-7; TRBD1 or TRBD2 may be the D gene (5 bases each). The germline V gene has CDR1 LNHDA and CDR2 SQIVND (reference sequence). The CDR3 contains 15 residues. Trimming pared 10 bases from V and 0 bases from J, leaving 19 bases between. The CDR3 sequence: CATRPGTHNSYEQYF. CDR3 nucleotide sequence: TGTGCCACCCGACCAGGGACGCACAACTCCTACGAGCAGTACTTC.

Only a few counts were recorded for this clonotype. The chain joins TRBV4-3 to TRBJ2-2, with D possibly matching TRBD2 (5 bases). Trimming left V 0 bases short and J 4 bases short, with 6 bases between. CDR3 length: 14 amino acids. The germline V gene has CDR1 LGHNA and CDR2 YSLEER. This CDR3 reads CASSQEGSTGELFF. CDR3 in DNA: TGCGCCAGCAGCCAAGAGGGGAGCACCGGGGAGCTGTTTTTT.

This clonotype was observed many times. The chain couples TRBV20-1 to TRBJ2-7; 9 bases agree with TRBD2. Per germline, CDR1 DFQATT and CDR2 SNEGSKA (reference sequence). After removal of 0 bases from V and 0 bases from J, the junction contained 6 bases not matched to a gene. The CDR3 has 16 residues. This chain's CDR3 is CSARDMKTSGSYEQYF. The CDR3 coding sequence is TGCAGTGCTAGAGATATGAAGACTAGCGGCTCCTACGAGCAGTACTTC.

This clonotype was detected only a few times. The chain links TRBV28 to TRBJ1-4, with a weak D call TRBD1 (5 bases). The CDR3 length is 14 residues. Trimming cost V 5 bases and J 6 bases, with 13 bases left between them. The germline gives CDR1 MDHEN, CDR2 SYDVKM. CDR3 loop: CASSPGTVDEKLFF. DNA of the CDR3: TGTGCCAGCAGTCCCGGGACGGTCGATGAAAAACTGTTTTTT.

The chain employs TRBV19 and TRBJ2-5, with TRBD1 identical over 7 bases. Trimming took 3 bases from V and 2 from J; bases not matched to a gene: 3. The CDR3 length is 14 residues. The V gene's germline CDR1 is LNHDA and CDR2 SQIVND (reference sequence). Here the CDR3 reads CASSIPGQQETQYF. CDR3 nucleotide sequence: TGTGCCAGTAGTATCCCGGGACAGCAAGAGACCCAGTACTTC.

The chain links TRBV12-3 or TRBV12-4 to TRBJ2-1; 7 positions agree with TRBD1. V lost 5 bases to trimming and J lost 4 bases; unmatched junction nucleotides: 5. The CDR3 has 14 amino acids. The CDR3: CASSLGTEYNEQFF. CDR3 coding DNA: TGTGCCAGCAGTCTCGGGACAGAGTACAATGAGCAGTTCTTC.

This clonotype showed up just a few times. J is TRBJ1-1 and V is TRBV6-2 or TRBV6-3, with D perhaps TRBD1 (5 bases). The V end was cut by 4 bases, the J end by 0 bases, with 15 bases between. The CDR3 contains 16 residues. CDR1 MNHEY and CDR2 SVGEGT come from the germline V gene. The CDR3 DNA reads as TGTGCCAGCAGTTGGGGGATACAGGACCTGAACACTGAAGCTTTCTTT. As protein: CASSWGIQDLNTEAFF.

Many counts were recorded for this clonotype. CDR3 loop: CASSLGDGRDRYTEAFF. The CDR3 region has the DNA TGCGCCAGCAGCTTGGGGGATGGCAGGGATCGGTACACTGAAGCTTTCTTT. The chain links TRBV5-1 to TRBJ1-1; perhaps TRBD1 as D (5 bases). The CDR3 has 17 amino acids. V was pared by 0 bases and J by 3 bases, with 18 bases between. Germline V CDR1 and CDR2: SGHRS, YFSETQ.

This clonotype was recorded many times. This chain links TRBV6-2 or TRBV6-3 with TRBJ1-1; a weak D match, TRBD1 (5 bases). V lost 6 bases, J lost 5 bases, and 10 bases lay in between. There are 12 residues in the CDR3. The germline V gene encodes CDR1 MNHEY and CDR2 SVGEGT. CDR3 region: CASRIGGTEAFF. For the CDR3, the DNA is TGTGCCAGCAGAATTGGGGGAACTGAAGCTTTCTTT.

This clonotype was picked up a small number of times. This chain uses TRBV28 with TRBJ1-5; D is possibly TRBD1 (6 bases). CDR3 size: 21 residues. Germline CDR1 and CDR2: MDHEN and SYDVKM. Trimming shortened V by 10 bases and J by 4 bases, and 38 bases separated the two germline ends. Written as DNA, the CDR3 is TGTGCCACCCGAAGTTGGGAGGGAAGTTCGGGGGGCCCTACCCTTAATCAGCCCCAGCATTTT. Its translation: CATRSWEGSSGGPTLNQPQHF.

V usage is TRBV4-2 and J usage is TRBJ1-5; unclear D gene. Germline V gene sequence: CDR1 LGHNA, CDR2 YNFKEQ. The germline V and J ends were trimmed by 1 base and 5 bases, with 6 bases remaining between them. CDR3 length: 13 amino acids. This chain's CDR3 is CASSQGGDQPQHF. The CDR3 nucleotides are TGTGCCAGCAGCCAAGGCGGAGATCAGCCCCAGCATTTT.

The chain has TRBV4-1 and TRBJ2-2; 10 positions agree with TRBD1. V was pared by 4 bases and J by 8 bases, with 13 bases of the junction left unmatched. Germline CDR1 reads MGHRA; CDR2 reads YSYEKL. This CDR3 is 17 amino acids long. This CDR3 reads CASSPSRGTGVSGELFF. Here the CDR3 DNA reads TGCGCCAGCAGCCCCAGCCGCGGGACAGGGGTTTCGGGGGAGCTGTTTTTT.

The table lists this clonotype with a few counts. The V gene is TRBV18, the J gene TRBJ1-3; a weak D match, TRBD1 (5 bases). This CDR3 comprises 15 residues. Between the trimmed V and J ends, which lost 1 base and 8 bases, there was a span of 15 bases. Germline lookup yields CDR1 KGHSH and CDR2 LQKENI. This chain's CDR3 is CASSPRRGLVDTIYF. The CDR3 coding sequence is TGTGCCAGCTCACCACGGAGGGGACTGGTAGACACCATATATTTT.